These 14 T cell receptor beta chains were sequenced from one sample in a study of blood T cell repertoires in COVID-19 (dated by TCRdb to 2019 to 2021). Library preparation employed the immunoSEQ multiplex PCR assay. The table comes from immuneACCESS by way of TCRdb, which keeps in-frame sequences with V and J called. Part of the clones is missing from these tables; in studies checked, under half for an unresolved V gene and the rest for unknown reasons. Present in this sample are 120,000 to 150,000 clones, around 79% of which were seen just once. The ten most abundant clones make up 7% to 9% of the sample. Sequencing input: peripheral blood. The receptors here all came from a man in his fifties with active or convalescent COVID-19.

The chain is built from TRBV28 and TRBJ1-5; D gene ambiguous. The CDR3 loop spans 16 amino acids. Germline CDR1 reads MDHEN; CDR2 reads SYDVKM. V lost 8 bases to trimming and J lost 2 bases, with 19 bases between them. CDR3 nucleotides: TGTGCCAGCCGACTCCCGGGGTCGGGAGGCAATCAGCCCCAGCATTTT. The encoded protein is CASRLPGSGGNQPQHF.

J is TRBJ2-2 and V is TRBV5-1; 8 bases are a match to TRBD1. Trimming cost V 3 bases and J 5 bases; bases outside gene matches: 6. Germline-derived CDR1 and CDR2 are SGHRS and YFSETQ. The length of the CDR3 is 15 residues. The CDR3: CASSSGQAGTGELFF. The DNA for the CDR3 is TGCGCCAGCAGCTCGGGACAGGCCGGGACCGGGGAGCTGTTTTTT. Filled out from reference TRBV5-1 and TRBJ2-2, the complete variable domain reads KAGVTQTPRYLIKTRGQQVTLSCSPISGHRSVSWYQQTPGQGLQFLFEYFSETQRNKGNFPGRFSGRQFSNSRSEMNVSTLELGDSALYLCASSSGQAGTGELFFGEGSRLTVL.

The chain carries TRBV7-3 and TRBJ2-1; 12 nucleotides align to TRBD2. CDR1 and CDR2 from the germline V gene are SGHTA and FQGTGA. Trimming removed 5 bases from V and 7 bases from J; junction bases left unmatched: 6. This CDR3 is built from 15 residues. CDR3 in DNA: TGTGCCAGCAGCCCACGGACTAGCGGGAATAATGAGCAGTTCTTC. Its protein is CASSPRTSGNNEQFF.

This clone was found a few times. The rearrangement links TRBV6-6 to TRBJ1-1; D is possibly TRBD1 (6 bases). This CDR3 has 15 residues. Trimming pared 6 bases from V and 2 bases from J, leaving 16 bases between. Germline V CDR1 and CDR2: MNHNY, SVGAGI (reference sequence). CDR3 DNA: TGTGCCAGCAGCCAATCATGGACAGCAAACACTGAAGCTTTCTTT. Translated, it gives CASSQSWTANTEAFF.

V and J are TRBV5-6 and TRBJ1-3, with D tentatively TRBD1 (6 bases). Germline V gives CDR1 SGHDT, CDR2 YYEEEE. The CDR3 is 14 amino acids. The ends were cut back, 4 bases at V and 9 bases at J, with 17 bases in the middle. The CDR3 bases are TGTGCCAGCAGCCACGGGGGGGGGCCCACCACCATATATTTT. Translated, it gives CASSHGGGPTTIYF.

This rearrangement joins TRBV19 to TRBJ2-3; TRBD1 matches at 7 bases. The length of the CDR3 is 14 residues. Looked up from germline, CDR1 is LNHDA and CDR2 is SQIVND (reference sequence). The trim removed 7 bases at V and 3 bases at J, leaving 7 bases unmatched. The CDR3 spells CASTPQGVTDTQYF. The CDR3, as DNA: TGTGCCAGTACCCCCCAGGGGGTAACAGATACGCAGTATTTT.

This clone was picked up a small number of times. J is TRBJ2-7 and V is TRBV5-8; TRBD2 agrees at 9 bases. This CDR3 spans 16 amino acids. Germline CDR1 and CDR2: SGHTS and YDEGEE. V lost 0 bases and J lost 5; bases outside the gene matches: 9. CDR3 residues: CASSLGVAGVVNEQYF. The CDR3 DNA follows: TGTGCCAGCAGCTTGGGTGTAGCGGGAGTGGTAAACGAGCAGTACTTC.

The CDR3 nucleotides are TGTGCCAGCAGTTTATCCCCGGCGGTACTTAGCACAGATACGCAGTATTTT. Its protein is CASSLSPAVLSTDTQYF. V and J are TRBV27 and TRBJ2-3, with D uncertain. The germline V and J ends were trimmed by 0 bases and 0 bases, with 13 bases remaining between them. The CDR3 length is 17 residues. Germline lookup yields CDR1 MNHEY and CDR2 SMNVEV (reference sequence).

The chain is built from TRBV5-1 and TRBJ1-6, with 9 bases that match TRBD1. Germline CDR1 SGHRS, CDR2 YFSETQ. V shed 0 bases and J 7 bases; nucleotides not matched to a gene: 2. The CDR3 extends over 15 amino acids. The CDR3 region has the DNA TGCGCCAGCAGCTTGGGAGGACAGGGGAATTCACCCCTCCACTTT. Translation gives CASSLGGQGNSPLHF.

The CDR3 here is CAISAGQAEYGYTF. CDR3 coding DNA: TGTGCCATCAGCGCAGGACAGGCGGAATATGGCTACACCTTC. The rearrangement links TRBV10-3 to TRBJ1-2; 7 nucleotides agree with TRBD1. CDR3 length: 14 residues. V lost 6 bases and J lost 5; bases outside the gene matches: 9. CDR1 and CDR2 from the germline V gene are ENHRY and SYGVKD.

This chain links TRBV6-5 with TRBJ1-2, with TRBD1 as a possible D gene (5 bases). CDR3 length: 12 amino acids. Trimming pared 10 bases from V and 2 bases from J, leaving 11 bases between. Germline assignment: CDR1 MNHEY and CDR2 SVGAGI. This chain's CDR3 is CATRAGNYGYTF. CDR3 DNA: TGTGCCACGCGCGCAGGGAACTATGGCTACACCTTC.

V gene TRBV4-1 combines with J gene TRBJ1-1, with D maybe TRBD1 (5 bases). From germline, CDR1 is MGHRA and CDR2 YSYEKL. The CDR3 has 15 amino acids. The V gene lost 0 bases and the J gene lost 0 bases, with 8 bases spanning the gap. CDR3 in amino acids: CASSQEGGVNTEAFF. CDR3 bases: TGCGCCAGCAGCCAAGAAGGAGGGGTGAACACTGAAGCTTTCTTT.

The V and J genes are TRBV7-3 and TRBJ2-1; TRBD2 matches at 9 bases. The V and J ends lost 5 bases and 0 bases, in that order; junction bases with no gene match: 2. The germline CDR1 and CDR2 sequences are SGHTA and FQGTGA. The CDR3 length is 15 residues. The CDR3, as DNA: TGTGCCAGCAGCGGTAGCGGGAGCTCCTACAATGAGCAGTTCTTC. Encoded protein: CASSGSGSSYNEQFF.

In this sample, this clone turned up a few times. This chain links TRBV6-2 or TRBV6-3 with TRBJ1-1; weak D call: TRBD1 (5 bases). The ends were cut back, 0 bases at V and 5 bases at J, with 19 bases in the middle. The germline V gene has CDR1 MNHEY and CDR2 SVGEGT. The CDR3 is 17 amino acids. The CDR3 DNA reads TGTGCCAGCAGTTACTCGATGGGCAGGACATGGGGAACTGAAGCTTTCTTT. Translation: CASSYSMGRTWGTEAFF.